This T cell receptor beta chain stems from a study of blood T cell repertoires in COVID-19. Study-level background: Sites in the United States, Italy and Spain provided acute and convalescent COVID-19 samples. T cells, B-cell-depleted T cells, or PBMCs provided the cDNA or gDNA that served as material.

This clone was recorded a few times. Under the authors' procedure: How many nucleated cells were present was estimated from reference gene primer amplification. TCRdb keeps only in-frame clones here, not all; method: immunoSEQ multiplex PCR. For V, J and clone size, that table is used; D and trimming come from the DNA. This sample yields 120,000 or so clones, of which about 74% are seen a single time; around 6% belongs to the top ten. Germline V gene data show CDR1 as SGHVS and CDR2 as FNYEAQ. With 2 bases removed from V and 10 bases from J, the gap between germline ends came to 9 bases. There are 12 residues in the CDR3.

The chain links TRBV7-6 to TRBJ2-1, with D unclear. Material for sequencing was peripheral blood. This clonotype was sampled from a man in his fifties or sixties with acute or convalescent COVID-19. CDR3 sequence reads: CASSLIFMEQFF. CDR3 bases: TGTGCCAGCAGCTTAATTTTTATGGAGCAGTTCTTC.